This T cell receptor beta chain was sequenced during a study of cytomegalovirus exposure and HLA in healthy donors. The study's findings and limits: A later analysis reportedly found fewer N-insertions in an Asian-associated ancestry cluster than the roughly 700-donor mean. Usually a TCR sequence was rare, but some public TCRs were found in many donors. Researchers reportedly found TCR beta sequences accurately predicted most subjects' HLA-A and HLA-B alleles.

V shed 1 base, J shed 4 bases, and the junction held 8 bases outside the gene matches. Germline V gene sequence: CDR1 SGHTA, CDR2 FQGNSA. The CDR3 consists of 17 residues. In regard to this clone: The antigen is not known.

Primers included in the PCR were 60 Vbeta and 13 Jbeta primers. As originally analysed: Later work found 65 million to 100 million unique TCR beta chains, with approximately 12 million shared. The method was immunoSEQ multiplex PCR; TCRdb's version includes in-frame clones alone and lacks a portion of them. The V and J calls and clone size come from that table; D and trimming were worked out from the DNA. The sample lists about 160,000 clones, 75% to 90% seen once, with approximately 1.5% in the top ten. The sample consisted of PBMCs. V is TRBV7-2 and J is TRBJ2-2; 8 bases are shared with TRBD1. This receptor was taken from a woman between 18 and 29 years old in good health and CMV-seronegative. The CDR3, as DNA: TGTGCCAGCAGCTTAGTCGCTAGGACAGGGTCCACCGGGGAGCTGTTTTTT. This codes for CASSLVARTGSTGELFF.